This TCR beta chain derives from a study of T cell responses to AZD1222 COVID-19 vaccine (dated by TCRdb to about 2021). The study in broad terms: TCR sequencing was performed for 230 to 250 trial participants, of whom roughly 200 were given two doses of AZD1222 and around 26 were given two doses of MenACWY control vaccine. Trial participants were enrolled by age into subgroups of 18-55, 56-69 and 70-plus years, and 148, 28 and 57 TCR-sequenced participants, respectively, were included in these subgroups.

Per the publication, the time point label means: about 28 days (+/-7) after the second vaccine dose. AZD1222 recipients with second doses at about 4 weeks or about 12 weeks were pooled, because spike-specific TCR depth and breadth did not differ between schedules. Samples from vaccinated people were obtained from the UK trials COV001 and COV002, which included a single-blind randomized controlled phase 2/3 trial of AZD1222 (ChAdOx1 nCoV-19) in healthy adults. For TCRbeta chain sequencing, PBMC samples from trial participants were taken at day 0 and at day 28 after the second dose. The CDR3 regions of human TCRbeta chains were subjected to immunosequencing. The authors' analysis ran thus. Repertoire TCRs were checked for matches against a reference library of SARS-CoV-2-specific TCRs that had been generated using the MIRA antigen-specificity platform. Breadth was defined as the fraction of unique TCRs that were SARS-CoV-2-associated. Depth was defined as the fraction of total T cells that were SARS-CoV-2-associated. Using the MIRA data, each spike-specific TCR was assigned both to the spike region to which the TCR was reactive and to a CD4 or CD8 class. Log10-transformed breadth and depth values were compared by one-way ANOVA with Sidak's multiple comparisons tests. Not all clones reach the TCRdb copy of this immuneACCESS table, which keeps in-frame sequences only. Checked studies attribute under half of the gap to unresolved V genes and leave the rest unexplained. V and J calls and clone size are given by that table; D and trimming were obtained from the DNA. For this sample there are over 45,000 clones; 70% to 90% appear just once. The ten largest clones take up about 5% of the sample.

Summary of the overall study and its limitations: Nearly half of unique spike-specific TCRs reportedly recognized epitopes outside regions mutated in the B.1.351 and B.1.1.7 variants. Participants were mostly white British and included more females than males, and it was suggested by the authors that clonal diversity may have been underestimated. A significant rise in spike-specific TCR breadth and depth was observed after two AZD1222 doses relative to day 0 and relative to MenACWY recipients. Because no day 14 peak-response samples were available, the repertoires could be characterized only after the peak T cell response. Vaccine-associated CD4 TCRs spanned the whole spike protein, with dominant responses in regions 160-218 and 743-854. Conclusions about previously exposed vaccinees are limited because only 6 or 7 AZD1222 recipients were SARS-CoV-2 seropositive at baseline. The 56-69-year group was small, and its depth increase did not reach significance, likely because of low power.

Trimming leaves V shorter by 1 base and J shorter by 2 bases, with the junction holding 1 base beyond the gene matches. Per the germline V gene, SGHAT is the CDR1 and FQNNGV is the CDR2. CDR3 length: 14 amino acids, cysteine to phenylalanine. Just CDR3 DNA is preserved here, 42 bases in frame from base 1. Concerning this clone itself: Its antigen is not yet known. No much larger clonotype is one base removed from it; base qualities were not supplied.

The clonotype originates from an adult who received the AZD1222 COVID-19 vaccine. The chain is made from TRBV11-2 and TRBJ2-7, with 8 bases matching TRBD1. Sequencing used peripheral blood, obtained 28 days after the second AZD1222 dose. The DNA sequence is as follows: TGTGCCAGCAGCTTAGTGGACAGGGCCTACGAGCAGTACTTC. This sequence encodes CASSLVDRAYEQYF.